Listed below are T cell receptor beta chains from one sample, sequenced in a study of Ad26.COV2.S vaccination and SARS-CoV-2 variants. Sequencing used immunoSEQ multiplex PCR; TCRdb keeps in-frame clones, though not all of them. Of roughly 350,000 clones listed, 80% to 90% are singletons. Source: peripheral blood, taken in a trial of Ad26.COV2.S vaccine versus placebo. These receptors all come from a person between 18 and 60 years old who received the Ad26.COV2.S COVID-19 vaccine or a placebo. The conserved cysteine and the conserved F or W are not part of the CDR3 here. Fields, in order: J gene, V gene, CDR3 protein.

>TRBJ1-1|TRBV18
ASSPTGEAF
>TRBJ2-5|TRBV5-1
ASSARGGGQETQY
>TRBJ2-2|TRBV4-3
ASSQTGQGVGELF
>TRBJ1-1|TRBV13
ASSLDRSWNTEAF
>TRBJ1-2|TRBV7-8
ASSEVRIYGYT
>TRBJ2-3|TRBV4-2
ASSTRLAGLIDTQY
>TRBJ2-1|TRBV3-1/TRBV3-2
ASSQSGGEYNEQF
>TRBJ2-1|TRBV7-3
ASSLTSSGEQF
>TRBJ1-1|TRBV7-6
ASSLVGQGWTEAF
>TRBJ1-2|TRBV3-1/TRBV3-2
ASSQAGYT
>TRBJ1-3|TRBV4-1
ASSQGQTGNTIY
>TRBJ1-2|TRBV6-5
ASSYSGQQGYGYT
>TRBJ1-6|TRBV7-9
ASSDWTGLSPLH
>TRBJ1-2|TRBV27
ASSFGRTNYGYT
>TRBJ1-2|TRBV6-5
ASMEQGDYGYT
>TRBJ1-2|TRBV27
ASTTGFGSGYT
>TRBJ1-2|TRBV18
ASSPAVVSRVGYT
>TRBJ1-1|TRBV5-4
ASSLEGTLNTEAF
>TRBJ2-7|TRBV2
ASSDYGEQY
>TRBJ2-7|TRBV9
ASSVGSRGYEQY
>TRBJ1-1|TRBV4-2
ASSQVLDTEAF
>TRBJ2-3|TRBV7-2
ATAGQGALDTQY
>TRBJ1-6|TRBV5-8
ASSLVRGARNSPLH
>TRBJ1-2|TRBV7-9
ASSPGYGYT
>TRBJ2-3|TRBV5-4
ASSLGIADSNTDTQY
>TRBJ1-2|TRBV10-3
AISESGQGGYT
>TRBJ1-1|TRBV6-2/TRBV6-3
ASSYPPGGNSVAF
>TRBJ1-2|TRBV2
ASREPGGYGYT
>TRBJ2-2|TRBV7-3
ASRGQGDTGELF
>TRBJ2-3|TRBV6-5
ASSYSFRDTQY
>TRBJ1-6|TRBV12-5
ASGFIFSGFQGDNSPLH
>TRBJ2-3|TRBV7-9
ASSIRLAADTQY
>TRBJ2-1|TRBV6-5
ASRSSGGSYNEQF
>TRBJ2-7|TRBV3-1/TRBV3-2
ASSQAQGTYEQY
>TRBJ1-2|TRBV19
ASRRGETNYGYT
>TRBJ1-1|TRBV7-8
ASSLDPPGHIIFTEAF
>TRBJ2-5|TRBV28
ASSFRASTETQY
>TRBJ2-3|TRBV5-8
ASSAGLLPPTDTQY
>TRBJ1-1|TRBV3-1/TRBV3-2
ASSQMGTEAF
>TRBJ1-1|TRBV3-1/TRBV3-2
ASSQLDREAF
>TRBJ2-1|TRBV6-5
ASSYSSPGAHEQF
>TRBJ2-5|TRBV11-2
ASSFFRETQY
>TRBJ2-7|TRBV5-1
ASSLQDRGYEQY
>TRBJ2-3|TRBV6-5
ASSYRMITDTQY
>TRBJ1-6|TRBV6-5
ASRGPNSPLH
>TRBJ2-5|TRBV5-1
ASSLRGRGRTGQETQY
>TRBJ1-1|TRBV6-2/TRBV6-3
ASSLGGATNTEAF